The source of this T cell receptor beta chain is a study of T cell responses to AZD1222 COVID-19 vaccine. General study points: At baseline, just five to seven AZD1222 recipients tested seropositive. The donor group comprised mostly white British people and more females; the analysis possibly underestimated clonal diversity.

Using immunoSEQ multiplex PCR, the repertoire was profiled, and TCRdb retains in-frame clones only, with some absent. The sample has some 150,000 clones; roughly nine tenths are singletons. As for this clone: Its antigen is not known. One junction end does not reproduce the germline sequence, and a read error may be involved.

The CDR3 loop spans 11 amino acids. Germline V gene sequence: CDR1 GTSNPN, CDR2 SVGIG (reference sequence). This rearrangement joins TRBV30 to TRBJ1-1, with D possibly matching TRBD1 (5 bases). The specimen was peripheral blood, collected 28 days after the second AZD1222 dose. The TCR comes from an adult who received the AZD1222 COVID-19 vaccine. The CDR3 DNA reads TGCCTAGGGGATAAGAACACTGAAGCTTTCTTT. Translating it yields CLGDKNTEAFF. The full variable domain, completed using reference TRBV30 and TRBJ1-1, is SQTIHQWPATLVQPVGSPLSLECTVEGTSNPNLYWYRQAAGRGLQLLFYSVGIGQISSEVPQNLSASRPQDRQFILSSKKLLLSDSGFYLCLGDKNTEAFFGQGTRLTVV.